Each of the 28 T cell receptor beta chains below was sequenced from the same sample in a study of human T cells and chemical hapten exposure. MiXCR, run by TCRdb on the RACE reads, gives a single entry per CDR3 protein. This sample carries 95,000 or so distinct CDR3 sequences, 10% of them seen once, and the ten largest clones take less than 2.5%. Time point specified: patch test 1, 2 weeks after DPC sensitization. This sample's treatment: therapeutic diphenylcyclopropenone sensitization with weekly scalp DPC. This sample comprised whole blood, obtained in connection with sensitization to the hapten diphenylcyclopropenone (DPC). The receptors here all came from a man aged 35 to 55 with alopecia areata. Some clones in this sample may be carry-over from other donors' samples.

The chain combines TRBV20-1 with TRBJ2-3; D gene ambiguous. The CDR3 covers 13 residues. V lost 0 bases and J lost 2, with 6 bases in between. Germline V gene lookup returns CDR1 DFQATT and CDR2 SNEGSKA (reference sequence). The DNA of the CDR3 is TGCAGTGCTAGAGACGTGCCCACAGATACGCAGTATTTT. Amino acid sequence: CSARDVPTDTQYF.

This clonotype was observed at least ten times. This rearrangement joins TRBV29-1 to TRBJ2-1, with D unresolved. The CDR3 is made up of 12 amino acids. Germline V CDR1 and CDR2: SQVTM, ANQGSEA. V was pared by 5 bases and J by 9 bases, with 14 bases between. The CDR3: CSVPLPPGEQFF. CDR3 coding DNA: TGCAGCGTTCCATTGCCCCCAGGTGAGCAGTTCTTC.

This chain connects TRBV10-3 to TRBJ2-5, with TRBD2 matching over 7 bases. V dropped 7 bases and J dropped 5; count of bases not matched to a gene: 7. Germline assignment: CDR1 ENHRY and CDR2 SYGVKD. There are 13 residues in the CDR3. The CDR3 DNA reads as TGTGCCATCAAGGGACTACGATCTGAGACCCAGTACTTC. This gives the protein CAIKGLRSETQYF.

V usage is TRBV6-2 or TRBV6-3 and J usage is TRBJ2-7; no reliable D call. Germline V CDR1 and CDR2: MNHEY, SVGEGT. There are 11 residues in the CDR3. Trimming left V 6 bases short and J 5 bases short, with 8 bases between. CDR3 protein: CASSPLHEQYF. As DNA, the CDR3 is TGTGCCAGCAGCCCGTTGCACGAGCAGTACTTC.

This clonotype was detected ten times or more. The rearrangement links TRBV7-9 to TRBJ2-7, with D perhaps given as TRBD1 or TRBD2 (5 bases each). CDR1 and CDR2 (germline): SEHNR, FQNEAQ (reference sequence). Trimming took 8 bases from V and 3 from J, leaving 14 bases between them. The CDR3 is 13 residues long. CDR3 protein: CASGTRDRYEQYF. CDR3 nucleotide sequence: TGTGCCAGCGGTACCCGGGACCGCTACGAGCAGTACTTC.

The chain carries TRBV7-9 and TRBJ1-5; TRBD1 might be the D (5 bases). This CDR3 region has 13 residues. Trimming took off 5 bases at V and 4 bases at J, with 9 bases between the two ends. CDR1 and CDR2 from the germline V gene are SEHNR and FQNEAQ (reference sequence). CDR3 loop: CASSIRENQPQHF. For the CDR3, the DNA is TGTGCCAGCAGCATCAGGGAGAATCAGCCCCAGCATTTT.

This clonotype was seen many times. V gene TRBV9 combines with J gene TRBJ2-1, with D perhaps TRBD2 (7 bases). This CDR3 contains 14 residues. The germline V gene has CDR1 SGDLS and CDR2 YYNGEE. Trimming left V 4 bases short and J 5 bases short, with 13 bases between. The CDR3 DNA sequence: TGTGCCAGCAGCCTCACAGGGACTAACAATGAGCAGTTCTTC. As protein: CASSLTGTNNEQFF.

The chain employs TRBV7-9 and TRBJ2-2; D gene ambiguous. V lost 2 bases, J lost 5 bases, and 3 bases lay in between. There are 12 residues in the CDR3. Looked up from germline, CDR1 is SEHNR and CDR2 is FQNEAQ (reference sequence). The CDR3 reads CASSLSTGELFF. Written as DNA, the CDR3 is TGTGCCAGCAGCTTAAGTACCGGGGAGCTGTTTTTT.

This clonotype was observed many times. The gene calls are TRBV28 and TRBJ2-6; TRBD1 aligns across 7 bases. Germline V gives CDR1 MDHEN, CDR2 SYDVKM. CDR3 length equals 16 residues. The ends lost 8 bases at V and 0 bases at J; junction bases unmatched: 7. DNA of the CDR3: TGTGCCAGCCGGGGACAGAGGAGCTCTGGGGCCAACGTCCTGACTTTC. Translating it yields CASRGQRSSGANVLTF.

The chain is built from TRBV28 and TRBJ2-2; D is possibly TRBD2 (6 bases). CDR1 and CDR2 from the germline V gene are MDHEN and SYDVKM. The ends were cut back, 5 bases at V and 12 bases at J, with 13 bases in the middle. CDR3 length: 12 residues. The CDR3 sequence: CASSGSGRKLFF. The CDR3 nucleotides are TGTGCCAGCAGTGGCTCAGGGAGGAAGCTGTTTTTT.

The J gene is TRBJ2-7, the V gene TRBV6-2 or TRBV6-3; possible D gene TRBD1, 5 bases. The germline gives CDR1 MNHEY, CDR2 SVGEGT. The V end lost 2 bases, the J end lost 5 bases, and 7 bases lay between the germline ends. This CDR3 region has 12 residues. The CDR3: CASSYRGDEQYV. The CDR3 DNA follows: TGTGCCAGCAGTTACAGGGGTGACGAGCAGTACGTC.

This clonotype showed up just a few times. The V gene is TRBV28, the J gene TRBJ2-5; D may be TRBD1 (6 bases). V was clipped by 4 bases and J by 1 base, with 16 bases between them. Germline lookup yields CDR1 MDHEN and CDR2 SYDVKM. The CDR3 is 16 amino acids. DNA of the CDR3: TGTGCCAGCAGTTCATCACCAGGGGCCATCCAAGAGACCCAGTACTTC. Translated, it gives CASSSSPGAIQETQYF. The full variable domain, its missing parts supplied by reference TRBV28 and TRBJ2-5, is DVKVTQSSRYLVKRTGEKVFLECVQDMDHENMFWYRQDPGLGLRLIYFSYDVKMKEKGDIPEGYSVSREKKERFSLILESASTNQTSMYLCASSSSPGAIQETQYFGPGTRLLVL.

This clonotype was detected only a few times. The chain joins TRBV7-2 to TRBJ2-7, with 10 nucleotides matching TRBD1. V lost 2 bases to trimming and J lost 7 bases; unmatched junction nucleotides: 14. There are 17 residues in the CDR3. Germline lookup yields CDR1 SGHTA and CDR2 FQGNSA. CDR3 sequence (DNA): TGTGCCAGCAGCTTAAAGACAGGGGGCGCAATGACGGAGGAGCAGTACGTC. Protein product: CASSLKTGGAMTEEQYV.

In its sample, this clonotype was seen a few times. J is TRBJ2-5 and V is TRBV28; TRBD1 agrees at 7 bases. CDR3 size: 16 residues. Unmatched junction bases numbered 8, after V lost 4 bases and J lost 0 bases. Germline V gene lookup returns CDR1 MDHEN and CDR2 SYDVKM. CDR3 loop: CASSSIQGQYQETQYF. The CDR3 DNA sequence: TGTGCCAGCAGTTCTATCCAGGGACAGTACCAAGAGACCCAGTACTTC.

At least ten counts were recorded for this clonotype. The chain links TRBV27 to TRBJ1-6; TRBD1 might be the D (5 bases). The CDR3 loop spans 14 amino acids. V was shortened by 4 bases and J by 13 bases, with 17 bases between the two germline ends. Per germline, CDR1 MNHEY and CDR2 SMNVEV (reference sequence). CDR3 protein: CASSSRGPGFPLHF. The CDR3 nucleotides are TGTGCCAGCAGTTCTCGCGGTCCAGGGTTCCCCCTCCACTTT.

This clonotype was recorded a few times. The chain has TRBV11-1 and TRBJ1-2; 9 bases map to TRBD1. This CDR3 is built from 15 residues. The V segment lost 5 bases and the J segment 6 bases; nucleotides outside the gene matches: 10. Germline CDR1 SGHAT, CDR2 FQDESV (reference sequence). For the CDR3, the DNA is TGTGCCAGCAGCACCTCTCCGGGACAGGGTGATGGCTACACCTTC. Translation: CASSTSPGQGDGYTF.

This clonotype came up a few times. The rearrangement joins TRBV29-1 to TRBJ2-3; D is unclear. V shed 2 bases and J shed 1 base, with 13 bases lying between them. Germline V lookup: CDR1 SQVTM, CDR2 ANQGSEA. The CDR3 has 15 residues. The CDR3 sequence: CSVESRVGGTDTQYF. Here the CDR3 DNA reads TGCAGCGTTGAATCACGGGTGGGTGGCACAGATACGCAGTATTTT.

Comment on this clonotype: Given a much more abundant clone one base away, this may be a read error. The chain has TRBV28 and TRBJ1-1; the D gene is possibly TRBD1 (6 bases). The germline V gene encodes CDR1 MDHEN and CDR2 SYDVKM. The V and J ends lost 5 bases and 11 bases respectively, with 21 bases between them. The CDR3 is 14 amino acids. The CDR3: CASSPEDRRKTAFF. Here the CDR3 DNA reads TGTGCCAGCAGTCCCGAAGACAGGCGGAAAACGGCTTTCTTT. Full variable domain (rest looked up from reference TRBV28 and TRBJ1-1): DVKVTQSSRYLVKRTGEKVFLECVQDMDHENMFWYRQDPGLGLRLIYFSYDVKMKEKGDIPEGYSVSREKKERFSLILESASTNQTSMYLCASSPEDRRKTAFFGQGTRLTVV.

This chain joins TRBV11-2 and TRBJ2-7; 9 nucleotides match TRBD1. Germline CDR1 is SGHAT and CDR2 is FQNNGV. CDR3 size: 13 residues. Trimming removed 5 bases from V and 2 bases from J; junction bases left unmatched: 1. Here the CDR3 reads CASSGDRAYEQYV. DNA for the CDR3: TGTGCCAGCAGCGGGGACAGGGCCTACGAGCAGTACGTC.

This clonotype occurred a few times. This chain links TRBV5-1 with TRBJ2-2; D is undetermined. V was clipped by 0 bases and J by 0 bases, with 6 bases between them. The CDR3 is made up of 15 amino acids. Germline lookup yields CDR1 SGHRS and CDR2 YFSETQ. CDR3: CASSLATANTGELFF. CDR3 bases: TGCGCCAGCAGCTTGGCCACAGCGAACACCGGGGAGCTGTTTTTT.

This sequence joins TRBV12-3 or TRBV12-4 and TRBJ2-3; TRBD2 aligns across 7 bases. The CDR3 has 16 residues. V lost 2 bases, J lost 4 bases, and 9 bases stayed unmatched. DNA of the CDR3: TGTGCCAGCAGTTTATTATCGGGACTACCCTCAGATACGCAGTATTTT. It specifies CASSLLSGLPSDTQYF.

The chain employs TRBV7-9 and TRBJ1-2; 7 bases are a match to TRBD1. Germline V gene data show CDR1 as SEHNR and CDR2 as FQNEAQ (reference sequence). This CDR3 has 16 residues. J was trimmed by 2 bases and V by 5 bases; bases with no gene match: 11. The CDR3 is CASSLAQPTGNYGYTF. CDR3 nucleotides: TGTGCCAGCAGCCTCGCCCAACCGACAGGGAACTATGGCTACACCTTC.

This clonotype has just a few counts. The chain carries TRBV4-3 and TRBJ2-3; the match to TRBD1 covers 9 bases. The ends lost 0 bases at V and 2 bases at J; junction bases unmatched: 6. CDR1 is LGHNA and CDR2 is YSLEER in the germline V gene. The CDR3 extends over 17 amino acids. The CDR3 region has the DNA TGCGCCAGCAGCCAAGACTGGAGGGACAGGGCCACAGATACGCAGTATTTT. Protein: CASSQDWRDRATDTQYF.

The chain employs TRBV11-2 and TRBJ2-3; D gene uncertain. The CDR3 length is 11 residues. Trimming shortened V by 0 bases and J by 7 bases, and 2 bases separated the two germline ends. Germline CDR1 reads SGHAT; CDR2 reads FQNNGV. CDR3 bases: TGTGCCAGCAGCTTAGATCATACGCAGTATTTT. It translates to CASSLDHTQYF.

This clonotype was observed at least ten times. The rearrangement links TRBV20-1 to TRBJ1-5, with D maybe TRBD1 (6 bases). The CDR3 is made up of 18 amino acids. Germline CDR1 DFQATT, CDR2 SNEGSKA (reference sequence). Deletions cut 0 bases from V and 4 bases from J, with 22 bases between. This CDR3 reads CSARDRRAGEIGNQPQHF. DNA of the CDR3: TGCAGTGCTAGAGATAGGCGGGCAGGGGAAATAGGAAATCAGCCCCAGCATTTT.

This clonotype was detected a few times. The rearrangement uses TRBV3-1 and TRBJ2-3, with TRBD2 as a possible D gene (6 bases). With 1 base removed from V and 3 bases from J, the gap between germline ends came to 14 bases. The CDR3 is made up of 16 amino acids. The germline CDR1 and CDR2 sequences are LGHDT and YNNKEL (reference sequence). CDR3 loop: CASSQVGSRLTDTQYF. CDR3 in DNA: TGTGCCAGCAGCCAAGTCGGGAGTCGTCTGACAGATACGCAGTATTTT.

This clonotype appeared a few times. The V gene is TRBV6-2 or TRBV6-3, the J gene TRBJ2-1, with TRBD2 as a possible D gene (6 bases). The CDR3 loop spans 14 amino acids. CDR1 MNHEY and CDR2 SVGEGT come from the germline V gene. The V end lost 7 bases, the J end lost 4 bases, and 14 bases lay between the germline ends. The CDR3 DNA sequence: TGTGCCAGCAAAAGCGGAGGGACTTACAATGAGCAGTTCTTC. This gives the protein CASKSGGTYNEQFF.

The chain couples TRBV27 to TRBJ2-1, with D uncertain. Germline V gene lookup returns CDR1 MNHEY and CDR2 SMNVEV (reference sequence). With 4 bases removed from V and 9 bases from J, the gap between germline ends came to 13 bases. The length of the CDR3 is 13 residues. The CDR3 spells CASSSSMSAEQFF. The CDR3 coding sequence is TGTGCCAGCAGTTCCTCTATGTCGGCTGAGCAGTTCTTC.